This T cell receptor (beta chain) emerged from a study of cytomegalovirus exposure and HLA in healthy donors. V shed 4 bases and J 1 base; nucleotides not matched to a gene: 0. CDR1 is MRHNA and CDR2 is SNTAGT in the germline V gene. This CDR3 is 14 amino acids long. 13 Jbeta primers and 60 Vbeta primers were used for the PCR. Measured with immunoSEQ multiplex PCR; TCRdb has only the in-frame clones, and not every one. This table holds about 120,000 clones, roughly 71% found once. Study-wide results and limits: Despite most TCR sequences being rare, some public TCRs occurred in many donors. A reported reduction in N-insertions relative to the approximately 670-donor mean was seen in an Asian-associated ancestry cluster in a later analysis.

This clone showed up just a few times. Its antigen is not identified. Other DNA sequences in the same sample also yield this CDR3. Input material: PBMCs. The chain employs TRBV6-4 and TRBJ2-3, with 9 positions matching TRBD2. The receptor was isolated from a middle-aged woman in good health and CMV-seropositive. CDR3 region: CASSGTSGTDTQYF. In DNA form, the CDR3 reads TGTGCCAGCAGTGGGACTAGCGGCACAGATACGCAGTATTTT.